Below, one T cell receptor beta chain is given with its context. Which antigen it targets is not known. No per-base quality is available; no much larger clone lies one base away. The record originates from a study of CD8+CD57+ T cells in acquired aplastic anemia (dated 2018 in TCRdb). Concerning the study at large: A mean of roughly 2.9 ug of DNA, ranging from roughly 0.18 to 30 ug, was extracted from sorted CD4+ and CD8+ cells. CD8+CD57+ expansion was defined as frequency above the mean frequency observed in healthy subjects. Paper-wide results and their limitations: Although 25 to 30 CD8+ CDR3 sequences were shared by patients and controls, these sequences appeared highly expressed in patients and within the immunodominant clones of patients. No significant difference in CD8+ Simpson's diversity was found between patients and healthy controls (P=0.060).

V is shortened by 3 bases, J by 4 bases, and the region joining them spans 14 bases. The CDR3 runs 14 amino acids, cysteine and phenylalanine included. The entry retains the CDR3 DNA only, 42 bases that are in frame from base 1. In the germline V gene (reference sequence), CDR1 corresponds to DFQATT and CDR2 to SNEGSKA. TCR beta VDJ combination and CDR3 sequence profiling used genomic DNA as the template. TCR repertoire sequencing was run on an Illumina HiSeq 2000. From the authors' description of their analysis: TRBV/TRBJ rearrangement plots, CDR3 size and DJ length profiles, and Simpson's diversity index were used to assess repertoires. The immunodominant clone was defined as the most abundant DNA sequence in deep sequencing data. CDR3 amino acid sequences were screened for sharing across subjects and were compared with published repertoires and the VDJdb database. In TCRdb, the public reads were trimmed at Q25 with fastp and aligned with MiXCR, with productive beta chains retained. Merged by CDR3 protein, the rows form single entries marked with the most common genes and DNA. The V and J calls reflect TCRdb's pipeline rather than the authors' work. The sample profile shows about 98,000 distinct CDR3 sequences; around two thirds of them were found once. The ten biggest clones cover less than 75% of the sample.

The patients picked for sequencing were ones in whom flow cytometry had shown an expansion of CD8+CD57+ cells. All patients had severe acquired aplastic anemia diagnosed by International Study of Aplastic Anemia and Agranulocytosis and Camitta criteria. At the time blood was sampled, none of the patients had received any therapy. The study deep-sequenced TCR repertoires of sorted CD4+ and CD8+ blood T cells from severe aplastic anemia patients and healthy subjects. Patients were enrolled under clinicaltrials.gov protocols 00001620, 01623167, 00001397, 00071045, 00081523 and 00961064 in the USA. Ficoll-Paque density gradient centrifugation was used to isolate peripheral blood mononuclear cells. Before DNA was extracted, CD4+ and CD8+ T cells were sorted using either FACS or magnetic beads.

The sequence was obtained from a human donor with aplastic anemia. Sequencing was performed on sorted CD4+, CD8+, or CD8+CD57+ T cells (not recorded which) from PBMCs. The V gene is TRBV20-1 and the J gene is TRBJ2-3, with a tentative D gene TRBD1 over 5 matching bases. The DNA reads TGCAGTGCTAGTAGGCAGGGCTTGTCAGATACGCAGTATTTT. It translates as CSASRQGLSDTQYF.